The present T cell receptor beta chain was sequenced within a study of blood T cell repertoires in COVID-19. In the study overall: From the United States, Italy and Spain came samples of acute and convalescent COVID-19. T cells, B-cell-depleted T cells, or PBMCs provided the cDNA or gDNA that served as material.

Assay used: immunoSEQ multiplex PCR; TCRdb lists only in-frame clones, some missing. Of roughly 250,000 clones listed, around 82% are singletons. This TCR came from a man between 50 and 59 years old with active or convalescent COVID-19. Sequenced input: peripheral blood.

The CDR3 DNA reads as TGTGCCACCAGTGATCCAACCGGGACAGGCTACAATGAGCAGTTCTTC. Protein: CATSDPTGTGYNEQFF. This chain uses TRBV24-1 with TRBJ2-1, with TRBD1 identical over 8 bases. This CDR3 spans 16 amino acids. V lost 3 bases to trimming and J lost 3 bases; unmatched junction nucleotides: 6. CDR1 KGHDR and CDR2 SFDVKD come from the germline V gene.